This TCR beta chain was obtained from a study of T cells in Graves' hyperthyroidism and ophthalmopathy. Thyroid ultrasound, orbital computed tomography, clinical symptoms, and serum thyroxine and TRAb underpinned diagnoses. Whole-study findings and limits: Blood held most thyroid clonotypes expanded above 0.001 frequency.

This clonotype was detected only a few times. The antigen is not known. Amplified TCR beta CDR3 regions came from RNA transcripts. HTBI primers drove first-round RT-PCR of the TCR CDR3. From the multiplex PCR reads, TCRdb called clonotypes with MiXCR, one entry per CDR3 protein. The sample shows some 650,000 distinct CDR3 sequences, more than 15% of them seen only once. The specimen sequenced was blood. This TCR came from a middle-aged woman with Graves' ophthalmopathy.

The CDR3 spells CASSPPRGQTNTEAFF. In nucleotides, the CDR3 is TGTGCCAGCTCACCGCCCAGGGGGCAAACGAACACTGAAGCTTTCTTT. The rearrangement uses TRBV18 and TRBJ1-1; 8 nucleotides line up with TRBD1. The CDR3 is 16 residues long. V gave up 3 bases and J gave up 1 base; unmatched junction bases: 7. Germline V gene data show CDR1 as KGHSH and CDR2 as LQKENI.